This T cell receptor beta chain was captured by sequencing in a study of OX40 agonist ivuxolimab in advanced cancers. The data were produced by immunoSEQ multiplex PCR, yet TCRdb's version contains in-frame clones alone and is incomplete. The sample records around 64,000 clones, 80% to 85% being singletons. The germline CDR1 and CDR2 sequences are SQVTM and ANQGSEA. Trimming left V 0 bases short and J 0 bases short, with 8 bases between. The CDR3 totals 14 residues. The sample in question was CD4+ or CD8+ T cells sorted from blood, obtained in a trial of the OX40 agonist ivuxolimab. The receptor was derived from an adult with an advanced solid tumor such as melanoma, head and neck, liver or kidney cancer. The chain joins TRBV29-1 to TRBJ1-1; possibly TRBD1 for D (5 bases). CDR3 coding DNA: TGCAGCGTTGAAGAGGGGACGGTGAACACTGAAGCTTTCTTT. It encodes CSVEEGTVNTEAFF.